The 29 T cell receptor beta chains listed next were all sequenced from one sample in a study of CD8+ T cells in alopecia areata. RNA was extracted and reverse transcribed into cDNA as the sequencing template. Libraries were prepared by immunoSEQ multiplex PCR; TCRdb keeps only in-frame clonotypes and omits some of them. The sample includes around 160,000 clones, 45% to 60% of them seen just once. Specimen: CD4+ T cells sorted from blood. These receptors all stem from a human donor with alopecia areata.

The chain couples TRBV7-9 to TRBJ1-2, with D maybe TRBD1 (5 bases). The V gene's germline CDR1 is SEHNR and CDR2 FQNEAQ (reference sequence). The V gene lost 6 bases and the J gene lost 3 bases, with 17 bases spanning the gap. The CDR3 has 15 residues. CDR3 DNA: TGTGCCAGCAGAGAGGTAGGAGGGGAGGACTATGGCTACACCTTC. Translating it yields CASREVGGEDYGYTF.

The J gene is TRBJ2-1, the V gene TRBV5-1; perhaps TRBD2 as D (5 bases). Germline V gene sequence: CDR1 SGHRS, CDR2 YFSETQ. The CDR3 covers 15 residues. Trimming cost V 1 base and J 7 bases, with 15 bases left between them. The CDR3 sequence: CASSLRGNPENEQFF. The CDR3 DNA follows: TGCGCCAGCAGCTTGAGAGGGAATCCCGAGAATGAGCAGTTCTTC.

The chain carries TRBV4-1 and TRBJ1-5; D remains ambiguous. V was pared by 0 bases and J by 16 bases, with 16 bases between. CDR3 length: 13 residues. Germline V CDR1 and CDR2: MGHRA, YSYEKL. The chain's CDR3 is CASSQEARQRLHF. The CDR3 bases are TGCGCCAGCAGCCAAGAGGCCAGGCAGCGCCTCCATTTT.

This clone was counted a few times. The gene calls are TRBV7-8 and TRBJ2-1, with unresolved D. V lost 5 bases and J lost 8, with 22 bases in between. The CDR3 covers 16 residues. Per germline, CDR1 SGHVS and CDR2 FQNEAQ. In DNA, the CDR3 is TGTGCCAGCAGCCCATATCTTGGTCCCACTCCCCATGAGCAGTTCTTC. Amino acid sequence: CASSPYLGPTPHEQFF.

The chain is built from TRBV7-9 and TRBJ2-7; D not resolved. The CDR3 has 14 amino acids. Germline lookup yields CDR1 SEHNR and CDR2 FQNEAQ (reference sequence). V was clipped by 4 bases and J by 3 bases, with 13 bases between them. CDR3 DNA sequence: TGTGCCAGCAGCTCCGAGAAACAGAACTACGAGCAGTACTTC. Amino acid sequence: CASSSEKQNYEQYF.

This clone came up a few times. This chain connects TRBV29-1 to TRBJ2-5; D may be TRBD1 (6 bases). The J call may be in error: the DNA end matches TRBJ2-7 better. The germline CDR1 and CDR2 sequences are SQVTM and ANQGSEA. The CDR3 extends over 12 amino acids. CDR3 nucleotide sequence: TGCAGCGTTGCCCCAGGGGCCGGCGAGCAGTACTTC. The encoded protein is CSVAPGAGEQYF.

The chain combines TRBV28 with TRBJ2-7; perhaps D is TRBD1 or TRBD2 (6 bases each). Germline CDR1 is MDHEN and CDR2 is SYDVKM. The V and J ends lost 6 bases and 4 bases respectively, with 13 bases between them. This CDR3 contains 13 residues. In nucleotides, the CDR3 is TGTGCCAGCAGAATGGGGGGCAAGTACGAGCAGTACTTC. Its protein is CASRMGGKYEQYF.

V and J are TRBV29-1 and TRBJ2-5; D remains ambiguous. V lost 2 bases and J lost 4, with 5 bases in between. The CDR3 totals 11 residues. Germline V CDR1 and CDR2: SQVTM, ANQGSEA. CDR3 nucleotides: TGCAGCGTTGAATGGGGAGAGACCCAGTACTTC. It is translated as CSVEWGETQYF.

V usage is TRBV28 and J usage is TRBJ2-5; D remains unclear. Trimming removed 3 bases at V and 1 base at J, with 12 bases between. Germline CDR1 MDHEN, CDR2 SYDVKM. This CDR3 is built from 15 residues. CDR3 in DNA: TGTGCCAGCAGTTTTGATAGGTGGAGCCAAGAGACCCAGTACTTC. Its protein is CASSFDRWSQETQYF.

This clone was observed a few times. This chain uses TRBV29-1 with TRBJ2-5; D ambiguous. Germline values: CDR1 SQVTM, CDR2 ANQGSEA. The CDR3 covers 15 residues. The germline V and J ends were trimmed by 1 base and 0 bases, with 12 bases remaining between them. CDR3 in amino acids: CSVEGDLGYQETQYF. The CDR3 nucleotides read TGCAGCGTTGAAGGCGACCTGGGGTACCAAGAGACCCAGTACTTC. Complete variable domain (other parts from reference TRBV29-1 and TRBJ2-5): SAVISQKPSRDICQRGTSLTIQCQVDSQVTMMFWYRQQPGQSLTLIATANQGSEATYESGFVIDKFPISRPNLTFSTLTVSNMSPEDSSIYLCSVEGDLGYQETQYFGPGTRLLVL.

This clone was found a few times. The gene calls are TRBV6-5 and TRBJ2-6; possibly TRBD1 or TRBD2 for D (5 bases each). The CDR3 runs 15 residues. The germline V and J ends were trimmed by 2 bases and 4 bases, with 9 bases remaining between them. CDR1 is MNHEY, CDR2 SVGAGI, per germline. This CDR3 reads CASSYLGEGANVLTF. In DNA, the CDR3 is TGTGCCAGCAGTTACCTGGGGGAAGGGGCCAACGTCCTGACTTTC.

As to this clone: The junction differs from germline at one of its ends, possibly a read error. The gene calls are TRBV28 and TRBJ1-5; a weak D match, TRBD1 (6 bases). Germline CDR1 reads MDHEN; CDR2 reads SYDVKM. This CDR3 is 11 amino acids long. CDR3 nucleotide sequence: TGTGCCAGCCGACTCCGGGACAAATTTTATTTT. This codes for CASRLRDKFYF.

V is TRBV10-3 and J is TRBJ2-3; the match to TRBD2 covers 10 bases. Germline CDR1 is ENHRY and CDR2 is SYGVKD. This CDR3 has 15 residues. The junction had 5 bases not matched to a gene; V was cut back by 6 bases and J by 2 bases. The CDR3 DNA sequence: TGTGCCATCAGATCACTAGCGGGGTCCACAGATACGCAGTATTTT. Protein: CAIRSLAGSTDTQYF.

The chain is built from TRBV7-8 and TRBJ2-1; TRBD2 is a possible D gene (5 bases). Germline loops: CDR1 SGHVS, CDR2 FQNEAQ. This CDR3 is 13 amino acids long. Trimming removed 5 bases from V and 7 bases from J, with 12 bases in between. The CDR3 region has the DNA TGTGCCAGCAGCCCCCGTGGCGGGAATGAGCAGTTCTTC. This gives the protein CASSPRGGNEQFF.

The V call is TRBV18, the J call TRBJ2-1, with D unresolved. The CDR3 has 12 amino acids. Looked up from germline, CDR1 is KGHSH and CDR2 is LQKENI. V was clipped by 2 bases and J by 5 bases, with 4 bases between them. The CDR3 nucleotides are TGTGCCAGCTCACCAAGGAACAATGAGCAGTTCTTC. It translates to CASSPRNNEQFF.

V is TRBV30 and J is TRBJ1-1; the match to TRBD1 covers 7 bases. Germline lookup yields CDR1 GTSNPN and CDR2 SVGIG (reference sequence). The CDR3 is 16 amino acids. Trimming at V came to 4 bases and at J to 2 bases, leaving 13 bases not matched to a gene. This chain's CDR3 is CAWTLPWTGQNTEAFF. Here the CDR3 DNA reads TGTGCCTGGACATTACCATGGACAGGTCAAAACACTGAAGCTTTCTTT.

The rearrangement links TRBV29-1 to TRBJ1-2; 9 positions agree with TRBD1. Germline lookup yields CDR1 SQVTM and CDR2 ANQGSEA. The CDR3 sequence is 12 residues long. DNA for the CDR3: TGCAGTACGGGGACAGGGATGGGTGGCTACACCTTC. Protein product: CSTGTGMGGYTF.

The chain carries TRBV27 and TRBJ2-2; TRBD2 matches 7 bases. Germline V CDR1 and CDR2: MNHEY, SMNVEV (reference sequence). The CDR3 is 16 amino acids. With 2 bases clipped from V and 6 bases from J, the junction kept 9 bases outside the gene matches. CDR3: CASSLRGRALAGELFF. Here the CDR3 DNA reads TGTGCCAGCAGTTTAAGAGGGAGGGCCCTCGCCGGGGAGCTGTTTTTT.

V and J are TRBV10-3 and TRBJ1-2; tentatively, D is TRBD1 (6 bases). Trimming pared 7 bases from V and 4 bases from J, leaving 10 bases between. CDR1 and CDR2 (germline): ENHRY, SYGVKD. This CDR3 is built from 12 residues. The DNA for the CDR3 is TGTGCCATCACAGGGGAGGGCTATGGCTACACCTTC. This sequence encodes CAITGEGYGYTF.

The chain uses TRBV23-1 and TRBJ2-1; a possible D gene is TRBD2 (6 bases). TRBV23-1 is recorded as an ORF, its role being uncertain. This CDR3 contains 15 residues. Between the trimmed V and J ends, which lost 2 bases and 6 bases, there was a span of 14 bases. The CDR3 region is CASSQAGGGCNEQFF. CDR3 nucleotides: TGCGCCAGCAGTCAAGCAGGAGGAGGGTGCAATGAGCAGTTCTTC.

The CDR3 region is CASALQETQYF. The CDR3 DNA reads as TGTGCCAGCGCCCTCCAAGAGACCCAGTACTTC. The chain combines TRBV2 with TRBJ2-5, with D hard to call. V lost 8 bases to trimming and J lost 1 base, with 5 bases between them. This CDR3 is 11 amino acids long. Germline values: CDR1 SNHLY, CDR2 FYNNEI.

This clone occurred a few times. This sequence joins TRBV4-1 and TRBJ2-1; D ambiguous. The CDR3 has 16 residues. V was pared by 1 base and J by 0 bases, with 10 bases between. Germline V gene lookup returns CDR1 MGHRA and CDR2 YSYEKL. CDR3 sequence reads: CASSQVSSSSYNEQFF. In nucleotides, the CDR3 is TGCGCCAGCAGCCAAGTTAGCAGTAGCTCCTACAATGAGCAGTTCTTC.

The CDR3 DNA reads as TGTGCCAGCAGCCGTAGGGCCGGGACGTCGGGGGTCACAAGCTACGAGCAGTACTTC. Its translation is CASSRRAGTSGVTSYEQYF. V usage is TRBV11-2 and J usage is TRBJ2-7; TRBD2 is a possible D gene (6 bases). Per germline, CDR1 SGHAT and CDR2 FQNNGV. The CDR3 covers 19 residues. The V end lost 5 bases, the J end lost 3 bases, and 29 bases lay between the germline ends.

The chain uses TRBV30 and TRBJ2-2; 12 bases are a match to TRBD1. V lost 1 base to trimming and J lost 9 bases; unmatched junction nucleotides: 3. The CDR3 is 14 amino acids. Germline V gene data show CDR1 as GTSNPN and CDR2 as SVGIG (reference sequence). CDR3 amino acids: CAWSGDRGLWELFF. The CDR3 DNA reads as TGTGCCTGGAGTGGGGACAGGGGGCTCTGGGAGCTGTTTTTT. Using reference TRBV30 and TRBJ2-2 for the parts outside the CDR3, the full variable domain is SQTIHQWPATLVQPVGSPLSLECTVEGTSNPNLYWYRQAAGRGLQLLFYSVGIGQISSEVPQNLSASRPQDRQFILSSKKLLLSDSGFYLCAWSGDRGLWELFFGEGSRLTVL.

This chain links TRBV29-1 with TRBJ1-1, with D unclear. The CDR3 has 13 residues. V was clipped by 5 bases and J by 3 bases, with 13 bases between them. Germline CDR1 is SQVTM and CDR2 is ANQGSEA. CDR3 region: CSVTRNADTEAFF. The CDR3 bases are TGCAGCGTTACCCGAAATGCGGACACTGAAGCTTTCTTT. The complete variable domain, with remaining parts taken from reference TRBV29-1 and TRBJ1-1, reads SAVISQKPSRDICQRGTSLTIQCQVDSQVTMMFWYRQQPGQSLTLIATANQGSEATYESGFVIDKFPISRPNLTFSTLTVSNMSPEDSSIYLCSVTRNADTEAFFGQGTRLTVV.

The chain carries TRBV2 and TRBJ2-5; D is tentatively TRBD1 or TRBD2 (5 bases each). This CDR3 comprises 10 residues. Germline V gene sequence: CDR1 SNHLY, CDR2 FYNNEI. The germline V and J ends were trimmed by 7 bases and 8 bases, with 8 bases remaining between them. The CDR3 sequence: CASNRDTQYF. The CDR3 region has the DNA TGTGCCAGCAACCGGGACACCCAGTACTTC.

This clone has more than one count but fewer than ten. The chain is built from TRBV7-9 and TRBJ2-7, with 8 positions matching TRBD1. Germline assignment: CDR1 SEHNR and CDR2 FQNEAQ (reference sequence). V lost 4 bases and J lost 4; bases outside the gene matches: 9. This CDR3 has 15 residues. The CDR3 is CASSYYPGGSYEQYF. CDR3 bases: TGTGCCAGCAGCTATTATCCAGGGGGCTCTTACGAGCAGTACTTC.

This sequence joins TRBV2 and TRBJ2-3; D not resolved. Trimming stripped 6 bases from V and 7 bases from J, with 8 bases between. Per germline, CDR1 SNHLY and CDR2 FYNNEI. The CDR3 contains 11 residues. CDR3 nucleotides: TGTGCCAGCAGCGTCGTGAATACGCAGTATTTT. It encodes CASSVVNTQYF.

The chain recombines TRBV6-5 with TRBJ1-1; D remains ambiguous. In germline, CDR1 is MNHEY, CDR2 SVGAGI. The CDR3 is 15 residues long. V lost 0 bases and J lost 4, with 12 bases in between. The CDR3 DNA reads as TGTGCCAGCAGTTACTCGATTCTGGTTTTCACTGAAGCTTTCTTT. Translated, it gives CASSYSILVFTEAFF.